Following are 11 T cell receptor beta chains from one sample sequenced in a study of shared clonotypes between healthy human individuals. The table came from immunoSEQ multiplex PCR; TCRdb's copy has only in-frame clones and leaves some out. The sample includes approximately 2.4 million clones, approximately 94% of them seen just once. Material for sequencing was naive CD4+ T cells sorted from blood. The subset here: CD45RA+ positively selected. These receptor sequences come from a man aged 18 to 30 in good health.

V usage is TRBV6-1 and J usage is TRBJ1-3; D gene ambiguous. The CDR3 contains 15 residues. Trimming left V 6 bases short and J 0 bases short, with 12 bases between. Germline loops: CDR1 MNHNS, CDR2 SASEGT. The CDR3, as DNA: TGTGCCAGCAGCCTGAGATTCCTCTCTGGAAACACCATATATTTT. Translation: CASSLRFLSGNTIYF.

This chain uses TRBV11-2 with TRBJ2-7; 12 nucleotides line up with TRBD2. The V gene's germline CDR1 is SGHAT and CDR2 FQNNGV. This CDR3 comprises 17 residues. V lost 6 bases to trimming and J lost 0 bases; unmatched junction nucleotides: 9. The CDR3 protein is CASRSGTSGFPSYEQYF. In nucleotides, the CDR3 is TGTGCCAGCAGGTCCGGGACTAGCGGGTTTCCCTCCTACGAGCAGTACTTC.

This sequence joins TRBV4-3 and TRBJ2-7, with 9 bases aligning to TRBD1. V gave up 1 base and J gave up 3 bases; unmatched junction bases: 7. This CDR3 is built from 16 residues. In germline, CDR1 is LGHNA, CDR2 YSLEER. The CDR3 spells CASSQGAGTGFYEQYF. The CDR3 DNA is TGCGCCAGCAGCCAAGGGGCCGGGACAGGGTTCTACGAGCAGTACTTC.

This chain uses TRBV10-3 with TRBJ2-7; D perhaps matches TRBD1 (5 bases). CDR3 size: 15 residues. V was trimmed by 2 bases and J by 3 bases, leaving 14 bases between them. Germline CDR1 is ENHRY and CDR2 is SYGVKD. This CDR3 reads CAISETGSGFYEQYF. The CDR3 DNA reads as TGTGCCATCAGTGAGACAGGTTCAGGATTCTACGAGCAGTACTTC.

V gene TRBV5-1 combines with J gene TRBJ1-2, with TRBD1 as a possible D gene (6 bases). This CDR3 has 14 residues. The germline V gene has CDR1 SGHRS and CDR2 YFSETQ. Trimming left V 0 bases short and J 4 bases short, with 10 bases between. In DNA, the CDR3 is TGCGCCAGCAGCTTGGATCCGGACAGCTATGGCTACACCTTC. It is translated as CASSLDPDSYGYTF.

This clone occurred once. The same CDR3 also results from other DNA sequences found in this sample. J is TRBJ1-1 and V is TRBV6-5; TRBD1 agrees at 8 bases. The CDR3 is 14 residues long. J lost 5 bases, V lost 2 bases, and 4 bases had no gene match. CDR1 and CDR2 (germline): MNHEY, SVGAGI. The CDR3 spells CASSYLQGGTEAFF. CDR3 sequence (DNA): TGTGCCAGCAGTTACCTACAGGGGGGGACTGAAGCTTTCTTT.

The V and J genes are TRBV11-2 and TRBJ1-5, with 7 bases identical to TRBD1. V was pared by 6 bases and J by 2 bases, with 4 bases of the junction left unmatched. CDR1 and CDR2 (germline): SGHAT, FQNNGV. The CDR3 contains 14 residues. CDR3 in amino acids: CASRYRGGNQPQHF. Here the CDR3 DNA reads TGTGCCAGCAGGTACAGGGGAGGCAATCAGCCCCAGCATTTT.

V gene TRBV5-4 combines with J gene TRBJ1-5; D is unclear. The CDR3 loop spans 14 amino acids. V dropped 1 base and J dropped 1 base, with 6 bases sitting between them. CDR1 is SGHNT, CDR2 YYREEE, per germline (reference sequence). The CDR3: CASSLTPSNQPQHF. For the CDR3, the DNA is TGTGCCAGCAGCTTGACCCCCAGCAATCAGCCCCAGCATTTT.

The chain links TRBV18 to TRBJ1-3; D might be TRBD1 (5 bases). V lost 3 bases to trimming and J lost 4 bases, with 13 bases between them. Germline values: CDR1 KGHSH, CDR2 LQKENI. The CDR3 sequence is 15 residues long. The CDR3 spells CASSPSRVVGNTIYF. CDR3 nucleotides: TGTGCCAGCTCACCCTCCAGGGTAGTGGGAAACACCATATATTTT.

This rearrangement joins TRBV29-1 to TRBJ2-5; 10 bases agree with TRBD1. There are 14 residues in the CDR3. V lost 3 bases to trimming and J lost 5 bases; unmatched junction nucleotides: 6. CDR1 and CDR2 from the germline V gene are SQVTM and ANQGSEA. The CDR3 bases are TGCAGCGTTGACCCAGACAGGGGGCAGGAGACCCAGTACTTC. Its translation is CSVDPDRGQETQYF.

V usage is TRBV7-9 and J usage is TRBJ2-7; TRBD2 agrees at 10 bases. Germline-derived CDR1 and CDR2 are SEHNR and FQNEAQ (reference sequence). Unmatched junction bases numbered 10, after V lost 6 bases and J lost 2 bases. The CDR3 contains 16 residues. The CDR3 sequence: CASSQTRTSGTYEQYF. DNA for the CDR3: TGTGCCAGCAGTCAGACTAGGACTAGCGGCACCTACGAGCAGTACTTC.